This T cell receptor beta chain is drawn from a study of blood T cell repertoires in COVID-19. Recruits, aged 18 to 89 years, lived in 24 US areas. Clinical history as reported by participants underpinned cohort assignment. Germline CDR1 and CDR2: SNHLY and FYNNEI. This CDR3 spans 13 amino acids. Losses at the gene ends were 8 bases for V and 3 bases for J; bases not matched to a gene: 4. Measured with immunoSEQ multiplex PCR; TCRdb has only the in-frame clones, and not every one. The sample includes a few hundred thousand clones, around 81% of them seen just once. The chain joins TRBV2 to TRBJ1-5; 7 nucleotides line up with TRBD1. Specimen: PBMCs or T cells enriched from blood (not recorded which). The source of this sequence is a man between 50 and 59 years old who had recovered from COVID-19. The CDR3 DNA follows: TGTGCCAGCCGGGACAGATCCAATCAGCCCCAGCATTTT. Translating gives CASRDRSNQPQHF.